The 19 T cell receptor beta chains listed next were all sequenced from one sample in a study of control samples from healthy donors and cancer patients. Generated by immunoSEQ multiplex PCR, the TCRdb table keeps only in-frame clones and is missing some. The table has 110,000 or so clones, about 80% seen once. The sequenced sample was blood. All receptors derive from a man younger than 35 in good health.

This clone was counted between two and nine times. The gene calls are TRBV12-3 or TRBV12-4 and TRBJ1-2, with 10 bases identical to TRBD1. CDR3 length: 13 residues. The J segment lost 6 bases and the V segment lost 7 bases, leaving 5 bases of the junction unmatched. CDR3 bases: TGTGCCAGCACCACCGGACAGGGGGATGGCTACACCTTC. This sequence encodes CASTTGQGDGYTF.

V gene TRBV28 combines with J gene TRBJ1-5; possibly TRBD1 for D (6 bases). CDR1 is MDHEN, CDR2 SYDVKM, per germline. The CDR3 consists of 16 residues. The V gene lost 8 bases and the J gene lost 2 bases, with 19 bases spanning the gap. The CDR3 loop reads CASGDPPYRGNQPQHF. The CDR3 coding sequence is TGTGCCAGCGGGGATCCACCTTACAGGGGCAATCAGCCCCAGCATTTT.

The rearrangement links TRBV4-1 to TRBJ2-3; D not resolved. This CDR3 region has 15 residues. With 1 base removed from V and 3 bases from J, the gap between germline ends came to 11 bases. The germline CDR1 and CDR2 sequences are MGHRA and YSYEKL. The CDR3 here is CASSQASLGTDTQYF. CDR3 DNA: TGCGCCAGCAGCCAAGCCTCCCTAGGAACAGATACGCAGTATTTT.

The J gene is TRBJ1-4, the V gene TRBV9, with a possible D match to TRBD1 (5 bases). Germline V CDR1 and CDR2: SGDLS, YYNGEE. The CDR3 is made up of 16 amino acids. V was cut by 4 bases and J by 0 bases, with 13 bases left in between. The CDR3 region has the DNA TGTGCCAGCAGCCTCCATTCACAGGCAACTAATGAAAAACTGTTTTTT. Protein product: CASSLHSQATNEKLFF.

The V and J genes are TRBV5-1 and TRBJ2-1; no clear D. This CDR3 region has 15 residues. V lost 0 bases and J lost 3, with 10 bases in between. Germline-derived CDR1 and CDR2 are SGHRS and YFSETQ. DNA of the CDR3: TGCGCCAGCAGCTTGGCAGGCCAAGACTACAATGAGCAGTTCTTC. It is translated as CASSLAGQDYNEQFF.

The V call is TRBV5-6, the J call TRBJ2-7; a possible D gene is TRBD1 (5 bases). V was clipped by 3 bases and J by 7 bases, with 11 bases between them. The CDR3 runs 12 residues. The germline V gene has CDR1 SGHDT and CDR2 YYEEEE. The CDR3 coding sequence is TGTGCCAGCAGCTCAGGGTTCGGGGAGCAGTACTTC. This sequence encodes CASSSGFGEQYF.

A few counts support this clone. This chain uses TRBV18 with TRBJ2-3; the D gene is possibly TRBD1 (5 bases). The CDR3 loop spans 15 amino acids. Deletions cut 1 base from V and 5 bases from J, with 13 bases between. Germline V gene sequence: CDR1 KGHSH, CDR2 LQKENI. The CDR3 spells CASSPRSRVGDTQYF. CDR3 DNA sequence: TGTGCCAGCTCACCACGTTCCAGGGTTGGAGATACGCAGTATTTT.

This clone was detected only a few times. The chain couples TRBV2 to TRBJ1-6; the D is unclear. V shed 7 bases and J shed 2 bases, with 6 bases lying between them. In germline, CDR1 is SNHLY, CDR2 FYNNEI. The CDR3 runs to 13 residues. The CDR3 sequence is CASTVTYNSPLHF. In DNA, the CDR3 is TGTGCCAGCACGGTTACCTATAATTCACCCCTCCACTTT.

The chain is built from TRBV5-5 and TRBJ1-4; 10 bases align to TRBD1. CDR1 is SGHKS, CDR2 YYEKEE, per germline (reference sequence). The CDR3 totals 16 residues. The V segment lost 2 bases and the J segment 3 bases; nucleotides outside the gene matches: 4. The CDR3 DNA sequence: TGTGCCAGCAGCTTAAGGGACAGGGGTTCTAATGAAAAACTGTTTTTT. It codes for CASSLRDRGSNEKLFF.

The chain uses TRBV28 and TRBJ1-5; weak D call: TRBD1 (6 bases). The germline V gene has CDR1 MDHEN and CDR2 SYDVKM. Trimming pared 4 bases from V and 4 bases from J, leaving 14 bases between. The CDR3 is made up of 15 amino acids. The CDR3 is CASSSRTAYNQPQHF. The CDR3 DNA follows: TGTGCCAGCAGTTCCCGGACAGCATATAATCAGCCCCAGCATTTT.

The chain uses TRBV2 and TRBJ2-7; D possibly corresponds to TRBD1 (5 bases). V was pared by 7 bases and J by 4 bases, with 17 bases between. Germline lookup yields CDR1 SNHLY and CDR2 FYNNEI. This CDR3 spans 14 amino acids. CDR3 DNA: TGTGCCAGCACAACGGTGGCAGGGTCTTACGAGCAGTACTTC. This translates into CASTTVAGSYEQYF.

The V call is TRBV28, the J call TRBJ2-1; weak D call: TRBD1 (5 bases). The CDR3 runs to 14 residues. The germline CDR1 and CDR2 sequences are MDHEN and SYDVKM. The ends were cut back, 5 bases at V and 1 base at J, with 9 bases in the middle. The CDR3 region has the DNA TGTGCCAGCAGTCCACAGGTGTCCTACAATGAGCAGTTCTTC. Amino acid sequence: CASSPQVSYNEQFF.

As DNA, the CDR3 is TGCGCCAGCGCCCAATCCGTTATTAACTACGAGCAGTACGTC. Translating it yields CASAQSVINYEQYV. The V call is TRBV5-1, the J call TRBJ2-7; D gene ambiguous. The ends were cut back, 7 bases at V and 3 bases at J, with 17 bases in the middle. Germline CDR1 reads SGHRS; CDR2 reads YFSETQ. CDR3 length equals 14 residues.

The chain is built from TRBV24-1 and TRBJ2-2, with D perhaps given as TRBD1 or TRBD2 (5 bases each). Per germline, CDR1 KGHDR and CDR2 SFDVKD. V was clipped by 7 bases and J by 4 bases, with 12 bases between them. The CDR3 length is 14 residues. Here the CDR3 DNA reads TGTGCCACCAGGGGGGTATCGGGCACCGGGGAGCTGTTTTTT. As protein: CATRGVSGTGELFF.

The chain has TRBV3-1 (or the pseudogene TRBV3-2) and TRBJ1-3; D gene ambiguous. Trimming removed 1 base at V and 1 base at J, with 8 bases between. The CDR3 runs 15 residues. The germline V gene has CDR1 LGHDT and CDR2 YNNKEL (reference sequence). The CDR3 DNA reads as TGTGCCAGCAGCCAAGGGGTCTTATCTGGAAACACCATATATTTT. The encoded protein is CASSQGVLSGNTIYF.

This rearrangement joins TRBV5-1 to TRBJ1-2; D call uncertain. V was cut by 0 bases and J by 0 bases, with 9 bases left in between. The CDR3 has 15 residues. Germline V lookup: CDR1 SGHRS, CDR2 YFSETQ. CDR3 nucleotides: TGCGCCAGCAGCTTGGCCGGGGTCGCTAACTATGGCTACACCTTC. Translated: CASSLAGVANYGYTF.

In its sample, this clone was seen a few times. CDR3 in DNA: TGTGCCAGTAGTATAGGGCTGGGGACAGGGGGCAGAGAGACCCAGTACTTC. This sequence encodes CASSIGLGTGGRETQYF. V is TRBV19 and J is TRBJ2-5; 12 bases are shared with TRBD1. Germline-derived CDR1 and CDR2 are LNHDA and SQIVND (reference sequence). V was clipped by 1 base and J by 4 bases; unmatched bases: 7. This CDR3 has 17 amino acids.

This clone was observed a few times. V usage is TRBV18 and J usage is TRBJ2-3, with TRBD2 as a possible D gene (5 bases). Germline V lookup: CDR1 KGHSH, CDR2 LQKENI. The CDR3 extends over 15 amino acids. Between the trimmed V and J ends, which lost 3 bases and 5 bases, there was a span of 15 bases. The CDR3 here is CASSPGLEKGDTQYF. Here the CDR3 DNA reads TGTGCCAGCTCACCCGGACTGGAGAAGGGAGATACGCAGTATTTT.

The CDR3 here is CASSPEFSNQPQHF. CDR3 coding DNA: TGTGCCAGCAGTCCGGAATTTAGCAATCAGCCCCAGCATTTT. The genes are TRBV28 and TRBJ1-5, with D unclear. This CDR3 has 14 residues. Germline lookup yields CDR1 MDHEN and CDR2 SYDVKM. The V and J ends lost 5 bases and 0 bases respectively, with 8 bases between them.